This is a list of T cell receptor beta chains from one sample in a study of T cell repertoires in cytomegalovirus infection. TCRdb redid the calling of the reads with MiXCR, one entry per CDR3 protein. This sample has hundreds of thousands of distinct CDR3 sequences, with approximately 25% found just once. Input material: CD8+ T cells from PBMCs. The origin of the receptors is a human donor in good health (CMV status not recorded). Some clones in this sample may be carry-over from other donors' samples. CDR3s include the opening cysteine and the closing phenylalanine or tryptophan. The D gene is left open where the match is weak. Size values are once, few and many counts, or a class for expanded clones, and some rows have none.

CDR3 protein | CDR3 DNA | J gene | clone size | D gene | V gene
CATSRVGQPQETQYF | TGTGCCACCAGCAGAGTCGGGCAGCCCCAAGAGACCCAGTACTTC | TRBJ2-5 | NA | NA | TRBV15
CAISAQNLSGANVLTF | TGTGCCATCAGTGCCCAGAACCTCTCTGGGGCCAACGTCCTGACTTTC | TRBJ2-6 | NA | NA | TRBV10-3
CANILKAEPDTQYF | TGTGCCAACATTTTAAAGGCAGAACCAGATACGCAGTATTTT | TRBJ2-3 | NA | NA | TRBV27
CASSQDMGNTEAFF | TGTGCCAGCAGCCAAGACATGGGGAACACTGAAGCTTTCTTT | TRBJ1-1 | few | NA | TRBV4-2
CASSDGTIIGYTF | TGTGCCAGCAGCGACGGGACGATTATTGGCTACACCTTC | TRBJ1-2 | few | NA | TRBV7-9
CASSPRTQSTDTQYF | TGTGCCAGCAGCCCGCGGACTCAGAGCACAGATACGCAGTATTTT | TRBJ2-3 | few | NA | TRBV7-9
CAIRDRESGETQYF | TGTGCCATTAGGGACAGGGAGTCGGGAGAGACCCAGTACTTC | TRBJ2-5 | few | TRBD1 | TRBV10-3
CASGDNHGYTF | TGTGCTAGTGGGGACAACCATGGCTACACCTTC | TRBJ1-2 | NA | NA | TRBV12-5
CASSPRDRGIEQFF | TGTGCCAGCAGCCCTCGGGACAGGGGTATTGAGCAGTTCTTC | TRBJ2-1 | many | TRBD1 | TRBV7-9
CASSLGGILAKNIQYF | TGTGCCAGCAGCCTTGGGGGAATCTTAGCCAAAAACATTCAGTACTTC | TRBJ2-4 | few | NA | TRBV9
CASSYSSRQNSPLHF | TGTGCCAGCAGTTACTCGAGTCGGCAAAATTCACCCCTCCACTTT | TRBJ1-6 | few | NA | TRBV6-6
CASSDKPGADEQFF | TGTGCCAGCAGTGATAAACCGGGGGCGGATGAGCAGTTCTTC | TRBJ2-1 | few | NA | TRBV2
CTSSLGRGDPYNKQFF | TGTACCAGCAGCTTAGGACGGGGGGATCCCTACAATAAGCAGTTCTTC | TRBJ2-1 | NA | TRBD2 | TRBV7-2
CSAWDRASETQYF | TGCAGTGCTTGGGACAGGGCGAGTGAGACCCAGTACTTC | TRBJ2-5 | few | TRBD1 | TRBV20-1
CASGEDIQYF | TGTGCCTCTGGGGAGGACATTCAGTACTTC | TRBJ2-4 | NA | NA | TRBV10-3
CASSPPGGPLQETQYF | TGTGCCAGCAGCCCCCCAGGGGGCCCTCTCCAAGAGACCCAGTACTTC | TRBJ2-5 | few | TRBD1 | TRBV6-5
CSARAGRPLNTEAFF | TGCAGTGCTAGAGCCGGAAGGCCTTTGAACACTGAAGCTTTCTTT | TRBJ1-1 | few | NA | TRBV20-1
CVSSYSSGGEQYF | TGTGTCAGCAGTTACTCCTCAGGGGGGGAGCAGTACTTC | TRBJ2-7 | NA | NA | TRBV6-5
CSAYNPAYNEQFF | TGCAGTGCCTATAATCCGGCTTACAATGAGCAGTTCTTC | TRBJ2-1 | few | NA | TRBV20-1
CASRQGYGYTF | TGTGCCAGCCGACAGGGTTATGGCTACACCTTC | TRBJ1-2 | many | TRBD1 | TRBV28
CASSPSGPLNTEAFF | TGTGCCAGCAGCCCCTCGGGGCCATTGAACACTGAAGCTTTCTTT | TRBJ1-1 | many | NA | TRBV7-6
CASSYSRSGGETQYF | TGTGCCAGCAGTTACTCTCGTAGCGGGGGGGAGACCCAGTACTTC | TRBJ2-5 | NA | TRBD2 | TRBV6-5
CASSGDLGDTQYF | TGCGCCAGCAGCGGGGATCTTGGGGATACGCAGTATTTT | TRBJ2-3 | NA | NA | TRBV4-3
CANSYSRASGDSTDTQYF | TGTGCCAACAGTTACTCGAGAGCTAGCGGGGATAGCACAGATACGCAGTATTTT | TRBJ2-3 | once | TRBD2 | TRBV6-6